This T cell receptor beta chain is from a study of blood T cells in healthy people across ages. It was with a sample-barcoded 5' primer and a J-beta primer mix that a second PCR of about 7 to 12 cycles was run. In TCRdb, the 5' RACE reads were re-called with MiXCR into one record per CDR3 protein. Here the sample spans fewer than 950,000 distinct CDR3 sequences, 50% to 65% being singletons. The donors, all healthy, were Caucasians living in Russia, aged about 6 to 90. The germline V and J ends were trimmed by 0 bases and 1 base, with 8 bases remaining between them. CDR1 and CDR2 (germline): SGHRS, YFSETQ. The CDR3 covers 15 residues.

The clonotype comes from a man aged 80 or over in good health. Material: blood. The chain employs TRBV5-1 and TRBJ2-1, with no clear D. The CDR3: CASSLVPGSYNEQFF. The CDR3 coding sequence is TGCGCCAGCAGCTTGGTTCCGGGTTCCTACAATGAGCAGTTCTTC.